The source of this TCR beta chain is a study of T cells in Graves' hyperthyroidism and ophthalmopathy. Turning to the study itself: The authors collected peripheral blood at initial diagnosis, before any treatment. Findings and caveats of the study: Appearing also in blood were most of the thyroid clonotypes expanded above 0.001.

Diagnosis rested on symptoms, serum thyroxine and TRAb, thyroid ultrasound, and orbital computed tomography. From RNA transcripts, TCR beta CDR3 regions were amplified. The HTBI primer set was used in a first-round RT-PCR of the TCR CDR3. TCRdb itself ran the multiplex PCR reads through MiXCR, one entry per CDR3 protein. Of about 610,000 distinct CDR3 sequences in the sample, more than 15% were seen once. This clonotype was counted ten times or more. Its antigen is not known. V was clipped by 6 bases and J by 0 bases, with 11 bases between them. The CDR3 is 13 amino acids. Germline assignment: CDR1 DFQATT and CDR2 SNEGSKA (reference sequence).

This rearrangement joins TRBV20-1 to TRBJ1-1, with a possible D match to TRBD1 (5 bases). The clonotype was recovered from a woman aged 40 to 55 with Graves' ophthalmopathy. The specimen was blood. For the CDR3, the DNA is TGCAGTGCAACGAGGACAATGAACACTGAAGCTTTCTTT. Its protein is CSATRTMNTEAFF.